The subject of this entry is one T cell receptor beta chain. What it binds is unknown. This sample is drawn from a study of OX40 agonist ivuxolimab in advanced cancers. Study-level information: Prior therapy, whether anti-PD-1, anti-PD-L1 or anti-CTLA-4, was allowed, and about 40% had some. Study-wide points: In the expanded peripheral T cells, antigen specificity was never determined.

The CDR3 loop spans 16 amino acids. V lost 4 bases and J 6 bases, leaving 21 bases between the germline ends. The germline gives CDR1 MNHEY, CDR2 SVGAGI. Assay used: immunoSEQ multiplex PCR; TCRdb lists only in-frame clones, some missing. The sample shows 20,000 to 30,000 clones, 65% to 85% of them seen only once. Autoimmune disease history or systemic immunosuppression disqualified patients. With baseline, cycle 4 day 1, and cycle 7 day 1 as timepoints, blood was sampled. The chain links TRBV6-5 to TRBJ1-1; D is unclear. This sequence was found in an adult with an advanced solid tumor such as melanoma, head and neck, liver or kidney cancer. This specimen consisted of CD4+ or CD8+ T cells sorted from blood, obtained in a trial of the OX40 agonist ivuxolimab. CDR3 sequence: CASSSPTRTGRSEAFF. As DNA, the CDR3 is TGTGCCAGCAGTTCCCCGACCCGGACGGGTAGATCTGAAGCTTTCTTT.